These 30 T cell receptor beta chains came from one sample sequenced in a study of blood T cell repertoires in COVID-19 (dated by TCRdb to 2019 to 2021). The library was prepared using the immunoSEQ multiplex PCR assay. The immuneACCESS repertoire file appears here via TCRdb, limited to in-frame rearrangements. These files lack a portion of the clones; in checked studies, under half of the deficit traces to unresolved V genes, and the cause of the others is not known. Here the sample has just under 95,000 clones; around 80% occur a single time. Around 17% of the sample is in the top ten clones. Input material: peripheral blood. The receptors were gathered from a human donor in a cohort sampled during active COVID-19.

The gene calls are TRBV5-1 and TRBJ2-7; 8 bases fit TRBD2. The CDR3 totals 15 residues. The germline CDR1 and CDR2 sequences are SGHRS and YFSETQ. Trimming removed 2 bases from V and 5 bases from J; junction bases left unmatched: 9. CDR3 DNA: TGCGCCAGCAGCTTACCCAGCGGGAGTGGGAACGAGCAGTACTTC. It codes for CASSLPSGSGNEQYF.

CDR3 protein: CASSLDSPSGRPNIYEQYF. The CDR3 nucleotides are TGTGCCAGCAGCTTAGACTCCCCTAGCGGGAGACCCAACATCTACGAGCAGTACTTC. This sequence joins TRBV7-2 and TRBJ2-7; 10 positions match TRBD2. CDR1 is SGHTA, CDR2 FQGNSA, per germline. The trim removed 1 base at V and 3 bases at J, leaving 15 bases unmatched. This CDR3 contains 19 residues.

J is TRBJ1-2 and V is TRBV28; perhaps TRBD1 as D (5 bases). CDR3 length: 16 residues. Germline assignment: CDR1 MDHEN and CDR2 SYDVKM. V lost 5 bases and J lost 4, with 20 bases in between. The CDR3 DNA reads TGTGCCAGCAGTCCAGTTGACAGCCCATACGGCTATGGCTACACCTTC. Its translation: CASSPVDSPYGYGYTF.

The J gene is TRBJ2-3, the V gene TRBV11-2, with 10 bases fitting TRBD2. The V segment lost 2 bases and the J segment 14 bases; nucleotides outside the gene matches: 19. CDR3 size: 17 residues. Germline V gene data show CDR1 as SGHAT and CDR2 as FQNNGV. CDR3 bases: TGTGCCAGCAGCTTAATGCTTTTGCGGACTAGCGGTCGCGGGCGGTATTTT. It yields the protein CASSLMLLRTSGRGRYF.

The rearrangement uses TRBV18 and TRBJ1-5; possible D gene TRBD1, 6 bases. Germline V gene data show CDR1 as KGHSH and CDR2 as LQKENI. Trimming shortened V by 4 bases and J by 5 bases, and 12 bases separated the two germline ends. The CDR3 has 14 residues. CDR3 in amino acids: CASSLGTLYQPQHF. DNA of the CDR3: TGTGCCAGCTCACTTGGGACATTATATCAGCCCCAGCATTTT.

This chain connects TRBV6-1 to TRBJ2-5, with D unclear. The ends were cut back, 0 bases at V and 1 base at J, with 12 bases in the middle. The V gene's germline CDR1 is MNHNS and CDR2 SASEGT. This CDR3 contains 16 residues. Here the CDR3 reads CASSEAPAASQETQYF. The CDR3 bases are TGTGCCAGCAGTGAAGCGCCCGCAGCGTCCCAAGAGACCCAGTACTTC.

The chain links TRBV12-3 or TRBV12-4 to TRBJ2-7, with D perhaps matching TRBD1 (7 bases). This CDR3 contains 13 residues. V was shortened by 6 bases and J by 5 bases, with 14 bases between the two germline ends. CDR3 nucleotides: TGTGCCAGCAGACGCGGGACAGACCACGAGCAGTACTTC. Its protein product is CASRRGTDHEQYF.

This sequence joins TRBV27 and TRBJ1-1; weak D call: TRBD1 (6 bases). The CDR3 extends over 13 amino acids. V dropped 6 bases and J dropped 4 bases, with 12 bases sitting between them. Germline V gene data show CDR1 as MNHEY and CDR2 as SMNVEV (reference sequence). The CDR3 here is CASRQGRSTEAFF. In DNA, the CDR3 is TGTGCCAGCAGACAGGGTAGGAGCACTGAAGCTTTCTTT.

V is TRBV20-1 and J is TRBJ2-7, with D possibly being TRBD2 (5 bases). The V end lost 6 bases, the J end lost 2 bases, and 17 bases lay between the germline ends. Germline CDR1 DFQATT, CDR2 SNEGSKA (reference sequence). CDR3 length: 14 residues. In DNA form, the CDR3 reads TGCAGTGCCAGTCGGGGTAGTTTCCCCTACGAGCAGTACTTC. As protein: CSASRGSFPYEQYF.

The chain combines TRBV30 with TRBJ1-6, with 9 bases that match TRBD1. The CDR3 loop spans 13 amino acids. Per the germline V gene, CDR1 is GTSNPN and CDR2 is SVGIG (reference sequence). Trimming at V came to 3 bases and at J to 9 bases, leaving 3 bases not matched to a gene. In nucleotides, the CDR3 is TGTGCCTGGAGGGGACAGGGAGGTTCACCCCTCCACTTT. Its protein is CAWRGQGGSPLHF.

The chain uses TRBV9 and TRBJ2-7, with D tentatively TRBD2 (6 bases). The CDR3 has 13 amino acids. V shed 3 bases and J shed 1 base, with 8 bases lying between them. CDR1 SGDLS and CDR2 YYNGEE come from the germline V gene. DNA for the CDR3: TGTGCCAGCAGCGGCCGGGGGTCCTACGAGCAGTACTTC. Protein product: CASSGRGSYEQYF.

The chain has TRBV28 and TRBJ1-2, with TRBD1 matching 7 bases. V lost 6 bases, J lost 3 bases, and 7 bases stayed unmatched. Germline V lookup: CDR1 MDHEN, CDR2 SYDVKM. This CDR3 spans 14 amino acids. CDR3 protein: CASREGALHYGYTF. The DNA of the CDR3 is TGTGCCAGCAGAGAGGGGGCGCTTCACTATGGCTACACCTTC.

The gene calls are TRBV28 and TRBJ2-7; perhaps TRBD1 as D (5 bases). The germline V and J ends were trimmed by 5 bases and 4 bases, with 18 bases remaining between them. The length of the CDR3 is 15 residues. Germline V gene lookup returns CDR1 MDHEN and CDR2 SYDVKM. Written as DNA, the CDR3 is TGTGCCAGCAGTGAGACTGGTGGGGCTTCGTACGAGCAGTACTTC. Translating gives CASSETGGASYEQYF.

This CDR3 reads CAWQTDSIRAFF. CDR3 bases: TGTGCCTGGCAGACAGACAGTATACGAGCTTTCTTT. V and J are TRBV30 and TRBJ1-1, with a weak D call TRBD1 (5 bases). The CDR3 is made up of 12 amino acids. Germline loops: CDR1 GTSNPN, CDR2 SVGIG (reference sequence). The V end was cut by 5 bases, the J end by 10 bases, with 17 bases between.

This chain uses TRBV5-6 with TRBJ2-1; 8 bases match TRBD2. Germline-derived CDR1 and CDR2 are SGHDT and YYEEEE. The CDR3 sequence is 15 residues long. J lost 2 bases, V lost 7 bases, and 8 bases had no gene match. The CDR3 region has the DNA TGTGCCAGCTCAGTGGCGGGAGGCCCCTACAATGAGCAGTTCTTC. Its protein is CASSVAGGPYNEQFF.

V is TRBV6-5 and J is TRBJ1-5; possible D gene TRBD1, 6 bases. The germline gives CDR1 MNHEY, CDR2 SVGAGI. The CDR3 loop spans 15 amino acids. Trimming stripped 7 bases from V and 2 bases from J, with 15 bases between. CDR3 sequence reads: CASIEPGAGNQPQHF. DNA for the CDR3: TGTGCCAGCATCGAACCAGGGGCCGGCAATCAGCCCCAGCATTTT.

The chain joins TRBV19 to TRBJ1-4; D is perhaps TRBD1 (5 bases). From germline, CDR1 is LNHDA and CDR2 SQIVND (reference sequence). There are 14 residues in the CDR3. The V end was cut by 4 bases, the J end by 8 bases, with 14 bases between. The CDR3 sequence is CASSNGAAGEKLFF. In nucleotides, the CDR3 is TGTGCCAGTAGTAATGGGGCGGCGGGAGAAAAACTGTTTTTT.

The chain couples TRBV6-5 to TRBJ2-3; D unclear. The CDR3 sequence is 11 residues long. Germline CDR1 and CDR2: MNHEY and SVGAGI. V was cut by 7 bases and J by 5 bases, with 7 bases left in between. The CDR3 bases are TGTGCCAGCACCGAGCGAGATACGCAGTATTTT. This gives the protein CASTERDTQYF.

The V gene is TRBV3-1 (or the pseudogene TRBV3-2), the J gene TRBJ2-7; D is unresolved. Trimming removed 0 bases at V and 2 bases at J, with 11 bases between. The CDR3 has 15 residues. Germline assignment: CDR1 LGHDT and CDR2 YNNKEL (reference sequence). CDR3 amino acids: CASSQDPGSAYEQYF. As DNA, the CDR3 is TGTGCCAGCAGCCAAGATCCCGGGTCGGCCTACGAGCAGTACTTC.

A single count supports this clone. V usage is TRBV5-1 and J usage is TRBJ1-2; 7 nucleotides match TRBD1. The germline V gene has CDR1 SGHRS and CDR2 YFSETQ. The CDR3 loop spans 13 amino acids. V was clipped by 4 bases and J by 1 base; unmatched bases: 1. The CDR3 DNA sequence: TGCGCCAGCAGCCGGGACAGTAACTATGGCTACACCTTC. Translated, it gives CASSRDSNYGYTF. The full variable domain, with the rest looked up from reference TRBV5-1 and TRBJ1-2, is KAGVTQTPRYLIKTRGQQVTLSCSPISGHRSVSWYQQTPGQGLQFLFEYFSETQRNKGNFPGRFSGRQFSNSRSEMNVSTLELGDSALYLCASSRDSNYGYTFGSGTRLTVV.

The chain recombines TRBV19 with TRBJ2-7; 7 bases are a match to TRBD2. CDR3 length equals 15 residues. From germline, CDR1 is LNHDA and CDR2 SQIVND (reference sequence). The ends lost 3 bases at V and 2 bases at J; junction bases unmatched: 7. CDR3 sequence reads: CASSIPGTMAYEQYF. The CDR3 DNA reads as TGTGCCAGTAGTATCCCCGGGACTATGGCCTACGAGCAGTACTTC. The variable domain in full, with the rest retrieved from reference TRBV19 and TRBJ2-7, is DGGITQSPKYLFRKEGQNVTLSCEQNLNHDAMYWYRQDPGQGLRLIYYSQIVNDFQKGDIAEGYSVSREKKESFPLTVTSAQKNPTAFYLCASSIPGTMAYEQYFGPGTRLTVT.

This clone was recorded a few times. V is TRBV11-1 and J is TRBJ1-2; D not certain. The CDR3 totals 12 residues. Germline V gene data show CDR1 as SGHAT and CDR2 as FQDESV (reference sequence). V was clipped by 7 bases and J by 10 bases, with 16 bases between them. The chain's CDR3 is CASKNPSLSYTF. The CDR3 DNA reads TGTGCCAGCAAAAACCCTTCTCTATCCTACACCTTC.

The chain joins TRBV30 to TRBJ1-2; TRBD1 is a possible D gene (5 bases). Trimming took off 0 bases at V and 7 bases at J, with 15 bases between the two ends. The CDR3 loop spans 14 amino acids. From germline, CDR1 is GTSNPN and CDR2 SVGIG (reference sequence). CDR3 in amino acids: CAWSVKGGALGYTF. The CDR3 nucleotides read TGTGCCTGGAGTGTAAAAGGAGGGGCCCTTGGCTACACCTTC.

The rearrangement joins TRBV24-1 to TRBJ2-5; D might be TRBD2 (6 bases). Germline loops: CDR1 KGHDR, CDR2 SFDVKD. This CDR3 region has 14 residues. The V and J ends lost 3 bases and 4 bases respectively, with 11 bases between them. CDR3 loop: CATSDPRDSETQYF. The CDR3 region has the DNA TGTGCCACCAGTGATCCTCGGGACTCAGAGACCCAGTACTTC.

This clone was counted once. The V call is TRBV28, the J call TRBJ1-5; the D gene is possibly TRBD1 (5 bases). The CDR3 loop spans 17 amino acids. Trimming shortened V by 6 bases and J by 4 bases, and 22 bases separated the two germline ends. Per the germline V gene, CDR1 is MDHEN and CDR2 is SYDVKM. The CDR3 nucleotides are TGTGCCAGCAGAGTGTACTCCGGGGGGAGAGTAAATCAGCCCCAGCATTTT. It codes for CASRVYSGGRVNQPQHF.

This sequence joins TRBV6-5 and TRBJ1-1; maybe TRBD1 (5 bases). From germline, CDR1 is MNHEY and CDR2 SVGAGI. CDR3 length: 14 residues. V dropped 8 bases and J dropped 5 bases, with 18 bases sitting between them. CDR3 region: CASVPGRSLTEAFF. For the CDR3, the DNA is TGTGCCAGCGTACCAGGGAGGAGCTTGACTGAAGCTTTCTTT.

The chain recombines TRBV20-1 with TRBJ2-7; possibly TRBD1 for D (5 bases). The V end lost 3 bases, the J end lost 0 bases, and 12 bases lay between the germline ends. Germline CDR1 reads DFQATT; CDR2 reads SNEGSKA (reference sequence). This CDR3 comprises 14 residues. DNA for the CDR3: TGCAGTGCTAGTTTGGGGCGGTACTCCTACGAGCAGTACTTC. Its translation: CSASLGRYSYEQYF.

The rearrangement links TRBV4-1 to TRBJ2-7, with 13 bases that match TRBD2. The junction had 10 bases not matched to a gene; V was cut back by 4 bases and J by 4 bases. From germline, CDR1 is MGHRA and CDR2 YSYEKL. The CDR3 sequence is 17 residues long. In DNA form, the CDR3 reads TGCGCCAGCAGCCGTTCGGGGGGGACTAGCGGGGAATACGAGCAGTACTTC. Translating it yields CASSRSGGTSGEYEQYF.

The chain uses TRBV30 and TRBJ1-1; tentative D call: TRBD1 (6 bases). There are 13 residues in the CDR3. With 1 base removed from V and 4 bases from J, the gap between germline ends came to 10 bases. Germline lookup yields CDR1 GTSNPN and CDR2 SVGIG (reference sequence). Here the CDR3 reads CAWSEDRGTEAFF. The CDR3 bases are TGTGCCTGGAGTGAGGACAGAGGCACTGAAGCTTTCTTT.

This chain links TRBV15 with TRBJ1-5; a possible D gene is TRBD1 (5 bases). The V and J ends lost 0 bases and 2 bases respectively, with 8 bases between them. Germline CDR1 LNHNV, CDR2 YYDKDF (reference sequence). CDR3 size: 15 residues. The DNA for the CDR3 is TGTGCCACCAGCAGAGATCCGGGGGGCAATCAGCCCCAGCATTTT. Its protein product is CATSRDPGGNQPQHF.